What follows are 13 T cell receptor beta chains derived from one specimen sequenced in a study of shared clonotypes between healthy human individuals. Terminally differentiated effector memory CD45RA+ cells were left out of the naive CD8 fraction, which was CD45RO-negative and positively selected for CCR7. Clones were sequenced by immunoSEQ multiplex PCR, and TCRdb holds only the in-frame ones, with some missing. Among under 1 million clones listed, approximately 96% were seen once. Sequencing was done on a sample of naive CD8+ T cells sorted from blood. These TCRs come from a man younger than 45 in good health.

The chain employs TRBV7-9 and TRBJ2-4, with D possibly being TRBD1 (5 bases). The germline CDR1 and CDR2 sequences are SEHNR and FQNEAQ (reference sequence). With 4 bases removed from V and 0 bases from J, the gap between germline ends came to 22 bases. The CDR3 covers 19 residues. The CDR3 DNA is TGTGCCAGCAGCTCCCCAGGGTTAGGAGAGTACTTAGCCAAAAACATTCAGTACTTC. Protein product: CASSSPGLGEYLAKNIQYF.

CDR3 sequence (DNA): TGTGCCACCAAGACCCGAGAATCTACAGACGTTGTTCAGTTCTTC. This gives the protein CATKTRESTDVVQFF. V usage is TRBV7-2 and J usage is TRBJ2-1; no definite D call. V was trimmed by 10 bases and J by 13 bases, leaving 29 bases between them. The CDR3 length is 15 residues. Germline V gene data show CDR1 as SGHTA and CDR2 as FQGNSA.

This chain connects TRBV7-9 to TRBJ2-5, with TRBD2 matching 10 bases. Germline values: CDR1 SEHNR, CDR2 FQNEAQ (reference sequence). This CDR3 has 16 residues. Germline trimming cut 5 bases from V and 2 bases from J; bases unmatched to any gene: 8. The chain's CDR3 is CASSTKAGGKQETQYF. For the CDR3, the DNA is TGTGCCAGCAGCACAAAAGCGGGAGGGAAACAAGAGACCCAGTACTTC.

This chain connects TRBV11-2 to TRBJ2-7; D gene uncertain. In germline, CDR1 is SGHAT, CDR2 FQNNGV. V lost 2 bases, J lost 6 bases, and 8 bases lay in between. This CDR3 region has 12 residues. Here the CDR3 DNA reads TGTGCCAGCAGCTTAACGATGGGCGAGCAGTACTTC. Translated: CASSLTMGEQYF.

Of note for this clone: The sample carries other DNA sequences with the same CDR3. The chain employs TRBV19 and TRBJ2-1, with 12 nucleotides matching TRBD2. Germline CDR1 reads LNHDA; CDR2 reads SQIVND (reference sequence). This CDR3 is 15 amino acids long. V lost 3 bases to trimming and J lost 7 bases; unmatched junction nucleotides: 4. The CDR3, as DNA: TGTGCCAGTAGTATCGGCCTAGCGGGAGGGAATGAGCAGTTCTTC. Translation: CASSIGLAGGNEQFF.

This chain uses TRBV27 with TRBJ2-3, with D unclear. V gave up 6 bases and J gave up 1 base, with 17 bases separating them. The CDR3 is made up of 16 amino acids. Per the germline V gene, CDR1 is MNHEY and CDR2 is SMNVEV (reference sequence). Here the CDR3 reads CASSLKDGDRTDTQYF. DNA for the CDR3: TGTGCCAGCAGCCTGAAGGACGGAGATCGCACAGATACGCAGTATTTT.

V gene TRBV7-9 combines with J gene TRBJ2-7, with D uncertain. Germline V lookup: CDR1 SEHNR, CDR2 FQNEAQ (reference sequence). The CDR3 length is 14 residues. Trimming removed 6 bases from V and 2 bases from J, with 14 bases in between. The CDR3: CASSRRLNPYEQYF. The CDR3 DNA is TGTGCCAGCAGTCGGAGATTGAACCCCTACGAGCAGTACTTC.

DNA of the CDR3: TGTGCCAGCAGCTCCTACGGCGGAAGCACAGATACGCAGTATTTT. Protein sequence: CASSSYGGSTDTQYF. The gene calls are TRBV7-9 and TRBJ2-3; D unresolved. The CDR3 length is 15 residues. Germline-derived CDR1 and CDR2 are SEHNR and FQNEAQ (reference sequence). The germline V and J ends were trimmed by 4 bases and 0 bases, with 11 bases remaining between them.

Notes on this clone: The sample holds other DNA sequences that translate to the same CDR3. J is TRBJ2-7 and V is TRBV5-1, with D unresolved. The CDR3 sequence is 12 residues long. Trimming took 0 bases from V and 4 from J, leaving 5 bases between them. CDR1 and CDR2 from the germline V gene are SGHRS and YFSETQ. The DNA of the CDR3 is TGCGCCAGCAGCTTGGAGGCGTACGAGCAGTACTTC. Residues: CASSLEAYEQYF.

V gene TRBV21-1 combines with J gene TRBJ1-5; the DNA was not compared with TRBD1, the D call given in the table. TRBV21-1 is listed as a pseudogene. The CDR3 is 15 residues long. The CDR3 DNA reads TGTGCCAGCAGTAGTGGACAGGGAGTAGATCAGCCCCAGCATTTT. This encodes CASSSGQGVDQPQHF.

CDR3 sequence (DNA): TGCAGCGTTGAAGATAGAAACAGGGGCTCCTACGAGCAGTACTTC. Translated, it gives CSVEDRNRGSYEQYF. The chain joins TRBV29-1 to TRBJ2-7, with 7 nucleotides matching TRBD1. The length of the CDR3 is 15 residues. Germline lookup yields CDR1 SQVTM and CDR2 ANQGSEA. The junction had 5 bases not matched to a gene; V was cut back by 0 bases and J by 0 bases.

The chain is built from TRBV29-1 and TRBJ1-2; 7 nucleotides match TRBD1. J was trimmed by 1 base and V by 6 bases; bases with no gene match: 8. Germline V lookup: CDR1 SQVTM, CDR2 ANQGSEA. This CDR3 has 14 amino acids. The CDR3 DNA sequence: TGCAGCGTGCCCCCGGGACAGCATAACTATGGCTACACCTTC. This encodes CSVPPGQHNYGYTF.

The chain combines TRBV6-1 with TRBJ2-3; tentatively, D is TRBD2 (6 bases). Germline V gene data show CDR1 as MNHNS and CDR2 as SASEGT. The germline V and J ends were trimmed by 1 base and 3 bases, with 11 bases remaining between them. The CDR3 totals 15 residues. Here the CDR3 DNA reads TGTGCCAGCAGTGAAGGACTAGTTAGGACAGATACGCAGTATTTT. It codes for CASSEGLVRTDTQYF.